The rows below give T cell receptor beta chains drawn from one sample of a study of CD8 T cells in ankylosing spondylitis. TCRdb re-called the 5' RACE reads with MiXCR, one entry per CDR3 protein. Counted here are 700,000 or so distinct CDR3 sequences, 15% to 20% occurring once; the ten biggest clones make up under 20%. The sequencing input was blood, either unsorted or a sorted T cell fraction (not recorded which). The receptors here all came from a male donor with ankylosing spondylitis. Each CDR3 is given with its conserved first and last residue. Each record gives: clone size, V gene, J gene, CDR3 protein. Clone sizes are given selectively: once, few, many, or a class where the clone is expanded.

clone_size: .
v_call: TRBV7-9
j_call: TRBJ2-7
cdr3_aa: CASSSWDSSYEQYF

clone_size: .
v_call: TRBV12-3/TRBV12-4
j_call: TRBJ2-4
cdr3_aa: CASSQTQGRGNIQYF

clone_size: .
v_call: TRBV27
j_call: TRBJ1-3
cdr3_aa: CASSLSRGNTIYF

clone_size: .
v_call: TRBV29-1
j_call: TRBJ2-1
cdr3_aa: CSVQQGHEQFF

clone_size: many
v_call: TRBV7-2
j_call: TRBJ1-1
cdr3_aa: CASSQRSGGGAEAFF

clone_size: .
v_call: TRBV28
j_call: TRBJ2-2
cdr3_aa: CASSLSRLAGHGELFF

clone_size: few
v_call: TRBV7-9
j_call: TRBJ2-7
cdr3_aa: CASSPLAGTSGSRYF

clone_size: few
v_call: TRBV7-2
j_call: TRBJ2-1
cdr3_aa: CASSTSTAIYNEQFF

clone_size: .
v_call: TRBV6-5
j_call: TRBJ2-7
cdr3_aa: CASSSSAGGPLEQYF

clone_size: .
v_call: TRBV29-1
j_call: TRBJ2-1
cdr3_aa: CSVEGRPSLYNEQFF

clone_size: .
v_call: TRBV28
j_call: TRBJ1-2
cdr3_aa: CASSWDQDQYGYTF

clone_size: few
v_call: TRBV5-1
j_call: TRBJ2-7
cdr3_aa: CASSLAPGEQYF

clone_size: .
v_call: TRBV10-3
j_call: TRBJ1-2
cdr3_aa: CAISESGGELYGYTF

clone_size: .
v_call: TRBV7-2
j_call: TRBJ1-1
cdr3_aa: CASSPLSVADTEAFF

clone_size: .
v_call: TRBV6-2/TRBV6-3
j_call: TRBJ2-1
cdr3_aa: CASSPTSGRAGGFF

clone_size: .
v_call: TRBV19
j_call: TRBJ2-4
cdr3_aa: CASSHDTGTKNIQYF

clone_size: .
v_call: TRBV2
j_call: TRBJ1-5
cdr3_aa: CASSAWSQPQHF

clone_size: .
v_call: TRBV5-1
j_call: TRBJ2-7
cdr3_aa: CASSLEEDYEQYF

clone_size: many
v_call: TRBV20-1
j_call: TRBJ2-3
cdr3_aa: CSAKRQGTDTQYF

clone_size: .
v_call: TRBV10-3
j_call: TRBJ2-1
cdr3_aa: CAISERTGGPNEQFF

clone_size: .
v_call: TRBV20-1
j_call: TRBJ1-1
cdr3_aa: CSARVRLATEAFF

clone_size: few
v_call: TRBV11-2
j_call: TRBJ2-1
cdr3_aa: CASIGQVTGNEQFF

clone_size: .
v_call: TRBV30
j_call: TRBJ1-2
cdr3_aa: CAWRTPGRYGYTF

clone_size: few
v_call: TRBV5-1
j_call: TRBJ1-2
cdr3_aa: CASSRSGTDTNYGYTF

clone_size: .
v_call: TRBV9
j_call: TRBJ2-1
cdr3_aa: CASSVDPYNEQFF

clone_size: many
v_call: TRBV4-2
j_call: TRBJ2-2
cdr3_aa: CASSPGTGDTGELFF